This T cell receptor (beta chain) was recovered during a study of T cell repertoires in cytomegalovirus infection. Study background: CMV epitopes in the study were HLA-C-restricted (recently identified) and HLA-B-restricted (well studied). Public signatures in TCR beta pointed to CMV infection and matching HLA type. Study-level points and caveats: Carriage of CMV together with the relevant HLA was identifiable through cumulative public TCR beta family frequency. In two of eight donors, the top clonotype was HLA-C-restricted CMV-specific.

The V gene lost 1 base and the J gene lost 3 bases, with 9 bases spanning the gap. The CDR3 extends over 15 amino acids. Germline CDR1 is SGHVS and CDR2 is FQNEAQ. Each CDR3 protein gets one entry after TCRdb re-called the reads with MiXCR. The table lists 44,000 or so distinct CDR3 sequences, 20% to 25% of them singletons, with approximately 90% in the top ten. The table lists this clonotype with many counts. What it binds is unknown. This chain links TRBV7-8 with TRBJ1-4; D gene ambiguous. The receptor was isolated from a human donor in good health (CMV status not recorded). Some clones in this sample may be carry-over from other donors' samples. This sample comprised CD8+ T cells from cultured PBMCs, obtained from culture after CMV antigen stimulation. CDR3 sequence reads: CASSLGARSNEKLFF. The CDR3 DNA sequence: TGTGCCAGCAGCTTAGGGGCCAGGTCTAATGAAAAACTGTTTTTT.